This T cell receptor (beta chain) comes out of a study of patients and donors after allogeneic stem cell transplantation. CDR1 and CDR2 from the germline V gene are SGHDT and YYEEEE. The CDR3 runs to 17 residues. Trimming took 4 bases from V and 5 from J; bases not matched to a gene: 13. TCRdb processed the RT-PCR reads anew with MiXCR; each CDR3 protein has one entry. Of some 10,000 distinct CDR3 sequences in the sample, under 25% are singletons; the top ten hold around 48%. The chain combines TRBV5-6 with TRBJ2-1, with 9 positions matching TRBD1. The source is a human donor who was either an allogeneic HSCT recipient or a stem cell or donor lymphocyte infusion donor (not recorded which). It is not recorded whose cells these are; they may come from a transplant donor. What was sequenced was blood, either unsorted or a sorted T cell fraction (not recorded which). The CDR3 bases are TGTGCCAGCAGCACTACCGGGACAGGGACCTACGACAATGAGCAGTTCTTC. It yields the protein CASSTTGTGTYDNEQFF.